These 20 T cell receptor beta chains share one sample of origin, sequenced in a study of T cell changes during pregnancy in multiple sclerosis. Assay: immunoSEQ multiplex PCR; the TCRdb copy retains only in-frame clones and omits some. The sample includes under 50,000 clones, around 93% of them seen just once. The specimen comprised CD8+ T cells from peripheral blood mononuclear cells, sampled in the first trimester of pregnancy. The receptors shown here come from a female donor with multiple sclerosis, enrolled in a pregnancy study.

The V and J genes are TRBV27 and TRBJ2-5; no clear D gene. The DNA end is a closer match to TRBJ2-7, so the J assignment may be wrong. The CDR3 extends over 13 amino acids. Germline V gene data show CDR1 as MNHEY and CDR2 as SMNVEV (reference sequence). The CDR3 reads CASSLHYTYEQYF. CDR3 in DNA: TGTGCCAGCAGTTTACATTATACCTACGAGCAGTACTTC.

The sample holds a few counts of this clone. The V gene is TRBV9, the J gene TRBJ2-2; the D is unclear. The germline V gene has CDR1 SGDLS and CDR2 YYNGEE. The CDR3 sequence is 13 residues long. V was trimmed by 4 bases and J by 7 bases, leaving 11 bases between them. The CDR3 reads CASSSPVGGELFF. Written as DNA, the CDR3 is TGTGCCAGCAGCTCTCCGGTTGGCGGGGAGCTGTTTTTT.

The table lists this clone with a count of one. The J gene is TRBJ2-2, the V gene TRBV11-2; 8 bases agree with TRBD1. The CDR3 extends over 15 amino acids. CDR1 is SGHAT and CDR2 is FQNNGV in the germline V gene. V gave up 3 bases and J gave up 4 bases; unmatched junction bases: 4. CDR3 loop: CASSFGQGPTGELFF. CDR3 sequence (DNA): TGTGCCAGCAGCTTCGGACAGGGTCCCACCGGGGAGCTGTTTTTT.

This chain uses TRBV4-3 with TRBJ2-1, with 7 positions matching TRBD2. The CDR3 spans 15 residues. Per the germline V gene, CDR1 is LGHNA and CDR2 is YSLEER. V shed 3 bases, J shed 6 bases, and the junction held 8 bases outside the gene matches. The chain's CDR3 is CASSHNRGVINEQFF. The CDR3 DNA follows: TGCGCCAGCAGCCATAACCGGGGGGTCATCAATGAGCAGTTCTTC.

The genes are TRBV4-1 and TRBJ2-6; D is uncertain. Germline loops: CDR1 MGHRA, CDR2 YSYEKL. Deletions cut 4 bases from V and 1 base from J, with 8 bases between. CDR3 size: 15 residues. The CDR3 region is CASSRAQSGANVLTF. For the CDR3, the DNA is TGCGCCAGCAGCCGCGCTCAATCTGGGGCCAACGTCCTGACTTTC.

The V gene is TRBV4-1, the J gene TRBJ2-1, with 8 bases identical to TRBD2. Germline V gene sequence: CDR1 MGHRA, CDR2 YSYEKL. The CDR3 spans 17 residues. The ends lost 4 bases at V and 5 bases at J; junction bases unmatched: 13. CDR3 in DNA: TGCGCCAGCAGCCTCTCGGGGGGGCCGGGAACGGACAATGAGCAGTTCTTC. Translated: CASSLSGGPGTDNEQFF.

The V gene is TRBV30, the J gene TRBJ2-7; D is unresolved. Per the germline V gene, CDR1 is GTSNPN and CDR2 is SVGIG (reference sequence). V lost 7 bases and J lost 5, with 12 bases in between. CDR3 length: 11 amino acids. This chain's CDR3 is CASRHRDEQYF. In DNA, the CDR3 is TGTGCCTCCCGACACCGAGACGAGCAGTACTTC.

The chain uses TRBV9 and TRBJ1-1; a possible D gene is TRBD1 (5 bases). V was pared by 5 bases and J by 6 bases, with 14 bases between. CDR1 is SGDLS, CDR2 YYNGEE, per germline. The CDR3 is 13 residues long. The CDR3 protein is CASSGQGNAEAFF. CDR3 coding DNA: TGTGCCAGCAGTGGCCAGGGAAACGCTGAAGCTTTCTTT.

The CDR3 DNA reads TGTGCCAGCAACAGGGGGCCAAATCAGCCCCAGCATTTT. It yields the protein CASNRGPNQPQHF. The chain joins TRBV27 to TRBJ1-5; 9 bases align to TRBD1. Per the germline V gene, CDR1 is MNHEY and CDR2 is SMNVEV (reference sequence). V trimming: 7 bases; J trimming: 4 bases; junction bases outside the gene matches: 2. The CDR3 loop spans 13 amino acids.

The chain links TRBV7-6 to TRBJ2-1; unclear D gene. There are 12 residues in the CDR3. Germline values: CDR1 SGHVS, CDR2 FNYEAQ. Trimming stripped 5 bases from V and 6 bases from J, with 8 bases between. CDR3 coding DNA: TGTGCCAGCAGCGTCGAGTCCAATGAGCAGTTCTTC. Translated, it gives CASSVESNEQFF.

This sequence joins TRBV7-8 and TRBJ2-7, with TRBD2 as a possible D gene (6 bases). V lost 1 base to trimming and J lost 2 bases, with 12 bases between them. Looked up from germline, CDR1 is SGHVS and CDR2 is FQNEAQ. This CDR3 spans 15 amino acids. The CDR3 DNA reads as TGTGCCAGCAGCTTAGGGGGGACTGTTACCTACGAGCAGTACTTC. Translation: CASSLGGTVTYEQYF.

CDR3 residues: CASSPGGQGDEQYF. In DNA, the CDR3 is TGTGCCAGCAGCCCCGGGGGACAGGGGGACGAGCAGTACTTC. This chain links TRBV5-4 with TRBJ2-7, with 11 bases aligning to TRBD1. The junction had 5 bases not matched to a gene; V was cut back by 4 bases and J by 5 bases. This CDR3 is 14 amino acids long. Germline V lookup: CDR1 SGHNT, CDR2 YYREEE (reference sequence). The full variable domain, rest sourced from reference TRBV5-4 and TRBJ2-7, is ETGVTQSPTHLIKTRGQQVTLRCSSQSGHNTVSWYQQALGQGPQFIFQYYREEENGRGNFPPRFSGLQFPNYSSELNVNALELDDSALYLCASSPGGQGDEQYFGPGTRLTVT.

The gene calls are TRBV5-6 and TRBJ1-5, with D possibly matching TRBD1 (5 bases). CDR1 is SGHDT and CDR2 is YYEEEE in the germline V gene. V dropped 6 bases and J dropped 3 bases, with 13 bases sitting between them. There are 14 residues in the CDR3. Here the CDR3 reads CASTRGSSNQPQHF. For the CDR3, the DNA is TGTGCCAGCACTAGGGGTTCTTCCAATCAGCCCCAGCATTTT.

This chain links TRBV9 with TRBJ1-1; 10 nucleotides align to TRBD1. V lost 1 base to trimming and J lost 5 bases; unmatched junction nucleotides: 17. From germline, CDR1 is SGDLS and CDR2 YYNGEE. The CDR3 covers 19 residues. CDR3 amino acids: CASSVSRDRGYMESTEAFF. In nucleotides, the CDR3 is TGTGCCAGCAGCGTAAGCAGGGACAGGGGTTATATGGAGTCGACTGAAGCTTTCTTT. The full variable domain, in which reference TRBV9 and TRBJ1-1 provide the parts outside the CDR3, is DSGVTQTPKHLITATGQRVTLRCSPRSGDLSVYWYQQSLDQGLQFLIQYYNGEERAKGNILERFSAQQFPDLHSELNLSSLELGDSALYFCASSVSRDRGYMESTEAFFGQGTRLTVV.

This clone has a single count. The V and J genes are TRBV11-3 and TRBJ2-3; 10 positions agree with TRBD2. Trimming cost V 6 bases and J 0 bases; bases outside gene matches: 12. The germline V gene encodes CDR1 SGHNT and CDR2 YENEEA. The CDR3 contains 18 residues. As DNA, the CDR3 is TGTGCCAGCAGTCAGGGAGCTAGCGGGGGACGTAGCACAGATACGCAGTATTTT. This sequence encodes CASSQGASGGRSTDTQYF.

This chain joins TRBV30 and TRBJ1-2, with TRBD1 matching 9 bases. The germline V gene has CDR1 GTSNPN and CDR2 SVGIG (reference sequence). This CDR3 region has 13 residues. The V gene end was trimmed by 5 bases and the J gene end by 2 bases; junction bases not matched to a gene: 3. In DNA form, the CDR3 reads TGTGCCTGGGTTGGACAGGGGAACTATGGCTACACCTTC. This sequence encodes CAWVGQGNYGYTF.

This clone is labeled as medium-sized. This chain joins TRBV29-1 and TRBJ1-1, with D tentatively TRBD1 (5 bases). The V gene lost 3 bases and the J gene lost 1 base, with 15 bases spanning the gap. This CDR3 has 15 amino acids. The germline V gene encodes CDR1 SQVTM and CDR2 ANQGSEA. CDR3 in DNA: TGCAGCGTTGATTTTGAGACAGCACCGAACACTGAAGCTTTCTTT. The encoded protein is CSVDFETAPNTEAFF. The whole variable domain, remainder taken from reference TRBV29-1 and TRBJ1-1, is SAVISQKPSRDICQRGTSLTIQCQVDSQVTMMFWYRQQPGQSLTLIATANQGSEATYESGFVIDKFPISRPNLTFSTLTVSNMSPEDSSIYLCSVDFETAPNTEAFFGQGTRLTVV.

J is TRBJ2-2 and V is TRBV2, with a possible D match to TRBD2 (5 bases). Trimming left V 4 bases short and J 1 base short, with 7 bases between. The germline V gene has CDR1 SNHLY and CDR2 FYNNEI. The CDR3 loop spans 14 amino acids. The DNA of the CDR3 is TGTGCCAGCAGTGCGAGGGTGAACACCGGGGAGCTGTTTTTT. It encodes CASSARVNTGELFF.

In its sample, this clone was seen once. The chain recombines TRBV4-2 with TRBJ2-1, with 14 nucleotides matching TRBD2. This CDR3 has 18 amino acids. V shed 1 base and J 5 bases; nucleotides not matched to a gene: 7. Germline V gene data show CDR1 as LGHNA and CDR2 as YNFKEQ. The CDR3 loop is CASSQVGTSGRRDNEQFF. In DNA form, the CDR3 reads TGTGCCAGCAGCCAAGTCGGGACTAGCGGGAGAAGAGACAATGAGCAGTTCTTC.

The chain employs TRBV7-6 and TRBJ2-7, with TRBD2 identical over 7 bases. The CDR3 spans 15 residues. V lost 1 base and J lost 3; bases outside the gene matches: 6. The V gene's germline CDR1 is SGHVS and CDR2 FNYEAQ. CDR3 sequence reads: CASSLELAASYEQYF. The CDR3 DNA follows: TGTGCCAGCAGCTTAGAGCTAGCGGCGAGCTACGAGCAGTACTTC.